This is a list of T cell receptor beta chains from one sample in a study of technical replicates of blood from a few donors. Profiling relied on immunoSEQ multiplex PCR, and the TCRdb table lists in-frame clones only, not all of them. The table records about 56,000 clones, roughly 95% of them present only once. Sequences were obtained from PBMCs. Receptors were obtained from a human donor in good health. Some clones in this sample may be carry-over from other donors' samples. Each CDR3 is given without its conserved first and last residue. Clone size is shown for a subset of rows, as once, few, many or a class of expanded clone.

CDR3 protein	V gene	J gene	clone size
ASSFVAGGPETQY	TRBV11-3	TRBJ2-5	.
AWSVRRADTQY	TRBV30	TRBJ2-3	.
ASSSNRGRYGYT	TRBV7-2	TRBJ1-2	.
ASSQDVRGANVLT	TRBV4-3	TRBJ2-6	.
ASSPRLAGGLRSYNEQF	TRBV27	TRBJ2-1	.
ASSPDREFGYAF	TRBV18	TRBJ1-1	.
ASSDSRGADTQY	TRBV6-4	TRBJ2-3	.
ASSKGRGIGEKLF	TRBV21-1	TRBJ1-4	.
ASSAGGTEAF	TRBV5-4	TRBJ1-1	.
ASSFAGYTEAF	TRBV5-4	TRBJ1-1	once